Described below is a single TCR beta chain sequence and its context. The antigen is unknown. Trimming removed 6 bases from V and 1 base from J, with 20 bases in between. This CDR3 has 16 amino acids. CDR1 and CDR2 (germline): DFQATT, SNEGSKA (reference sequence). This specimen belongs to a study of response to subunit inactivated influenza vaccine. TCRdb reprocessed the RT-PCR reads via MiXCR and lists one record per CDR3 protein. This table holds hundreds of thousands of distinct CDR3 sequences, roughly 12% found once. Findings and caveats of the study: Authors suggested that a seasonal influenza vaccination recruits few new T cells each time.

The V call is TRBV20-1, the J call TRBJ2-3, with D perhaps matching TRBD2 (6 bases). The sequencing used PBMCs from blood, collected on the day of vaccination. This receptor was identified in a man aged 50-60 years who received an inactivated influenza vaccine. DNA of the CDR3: TGCAGTGCCCAGGCCGTAGGAGGGGCGCGCACAGATACGCAGTATTTT. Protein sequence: CSAQAVGGARTDTQYF.